Included here is one T cell receptor beta chain sequence, with context. This clone is a singleton in its sample. It has no known antigen specificity. The record has no base qualities; no much larger clone is one base away. Reading from cysteine to phenylalanine, the CDR3 counts 15 amino acids. Only CDR3 DNA remains: 45 bases, in frame from the first base. Relative to germline, V is 2 bases shorter and J is 3 bases shorter, with 14 bases between their ends. Taken from the germline V gene (reference sequence), the CDR1 and CDR2 loops are GTSNPN and SVGIG. This specimen belongs to a study of T cell responses to AZD1222 COVID-19 vaccine (dated by TCRdb to 2020 to 2023). Regarding the complete study: AZD1222 recipients given second doses at about 4 weeks or at about 12 weeks were pooled, since spike-specific TCR depth and breadth were not found to differ between the two schedules. TCR sequencing covered 233 trial participants: approximately 200 given two doses of AZD1222 and around 26 given two doses of MenACWY control vaccine. Trial participants were enrolled by age into subgroups of 18-55, 56-69 and 70-plus years, and roughly 150, 30 and 60 TCR-sequenced participants, respectively, were included in these subgroups.

The sample's time point, from its label and the paper: baseline before first vaccination. Samples from vaccinated people were obtained from the UK trials COV001 and COV002, which included a single-blind randomized controlled phase 2/3 trial of AZD1222 (ChAdOx1 nCoV-19) in healthy adults. For TCRbeta chain sequencing, PBMC samples were collected from trial participants at day 0 and at day 28 after the second dose. The paper as a whole reports these results and caveats: In the small 56-69-year group, the increase in depth fell short of significance, most likely because of low power. Epitopes outside the regions mutated in the B.1.351 and B.1.1.7 variants were reportedly recognized by nearly half of the unique spike-specific TCRs. CD4 TCRs associated with the vaccine covered the entire spike protein, and the dominant responses were in regions 160-218 and 743-854. Conclusions about previously exposed vaccinees are limited, since just 5 to 7 AZD1222 recipients were seropositive for SARS-CoV-2 at baseline. Because no samples from the day 14 peak response were available, repertoires could be characterized only after the peak T cell response. Participants were mostly white British and included more females than males, and it was suggested by the authors that clonal diversity may have been underestimated. A significant rise in spike-specific TCR breadth and depth was observed after two AZD1222 doses relative to day 0 and relative to MenACWY recipients.

The CDR3 regions of human TCRbeta chains were analyzed by immunosequencing. On the study's bioinformatics: Repertoire TCRs were checked for matches against a reference library of SARS-CoV-2-specific TCRs that had been generated using the MIRA antigen-specificity platform. Breadth meant the fraction of unique TCRs that were SARS-CoV-2-associated, whereas depth meant the fraction of total T cells that were SARS-CoV-2-associated. Using the MIRA data, each spike-specific TCR was assigned both to the spike region to which the TCR was reactive and to a CD4 or CD8 class. Log10-transformed breadth and depth values were compared by one-way ANOVA with Sidak's multiple comparisons tests. TCRdb provides this immuneACCESS table in a form limited to in-frame rearrangements. Some clones are lacking; in checked studies, under half of them reflect an unresolved V gene, and why the rest are absent is not known. The DNA was the basis for D and trimming; V, J and clone size are from that table. The sample table holds 120,000 to 150,000 clones, of which 91% were seen once. Around 5% of the sample is taken by the ten largest.

Here the chain combines TRBV30 and TRBJ1-3; the D region possibly corresponds to TRBD1 (5 bases align). The starting material was peripheral blood, obtained on day 0 of AZD1222 vaccination. The receptor's source is an adult in good health. The DNA sequence is TGTGCCTGGAGTCCCCAGGGAAGAGGTGGAAACACCATATATTTT. Translated, this is CAWSPQGRGGNTIYF.